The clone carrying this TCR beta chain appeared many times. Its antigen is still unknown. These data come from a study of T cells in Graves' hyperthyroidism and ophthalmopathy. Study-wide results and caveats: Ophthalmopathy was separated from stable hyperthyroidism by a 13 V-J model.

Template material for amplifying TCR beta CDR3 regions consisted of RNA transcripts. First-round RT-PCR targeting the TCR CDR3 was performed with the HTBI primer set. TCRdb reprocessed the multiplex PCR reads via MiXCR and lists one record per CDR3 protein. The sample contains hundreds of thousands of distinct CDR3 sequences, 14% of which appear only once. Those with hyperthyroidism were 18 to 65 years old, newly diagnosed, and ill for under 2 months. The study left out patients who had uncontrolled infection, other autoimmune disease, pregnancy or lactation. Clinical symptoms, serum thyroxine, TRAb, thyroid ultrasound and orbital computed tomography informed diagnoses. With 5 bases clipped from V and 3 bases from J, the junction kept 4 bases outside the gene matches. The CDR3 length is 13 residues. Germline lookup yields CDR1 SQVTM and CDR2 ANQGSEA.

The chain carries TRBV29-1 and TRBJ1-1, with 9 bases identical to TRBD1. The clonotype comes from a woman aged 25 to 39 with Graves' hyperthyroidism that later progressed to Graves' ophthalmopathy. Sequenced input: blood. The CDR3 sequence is CSVRQGGDTEAFF. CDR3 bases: TGCAGCGTTCGACAGGGGGGGGACACTGAAGCTTTCTTT.